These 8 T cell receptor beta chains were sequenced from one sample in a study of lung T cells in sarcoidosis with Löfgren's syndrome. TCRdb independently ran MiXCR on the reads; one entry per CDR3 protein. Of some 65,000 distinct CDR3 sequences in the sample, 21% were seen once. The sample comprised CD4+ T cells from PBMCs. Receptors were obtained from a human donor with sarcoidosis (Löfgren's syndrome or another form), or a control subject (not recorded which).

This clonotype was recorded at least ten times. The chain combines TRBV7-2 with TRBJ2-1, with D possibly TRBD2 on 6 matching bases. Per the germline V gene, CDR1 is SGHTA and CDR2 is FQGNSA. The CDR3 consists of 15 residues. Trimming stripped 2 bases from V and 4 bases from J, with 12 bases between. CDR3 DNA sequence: TGTGCCAGCAGCTTATCGGGAGAAAGGTACAATGAGCAGTTCTTC. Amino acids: CASSLSGERYNEQFF.

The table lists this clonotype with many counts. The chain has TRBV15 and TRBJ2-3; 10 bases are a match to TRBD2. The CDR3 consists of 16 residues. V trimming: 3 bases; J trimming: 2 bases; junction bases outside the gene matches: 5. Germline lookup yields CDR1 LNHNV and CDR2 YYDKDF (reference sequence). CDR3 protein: CATSRASGSLTDTQYF. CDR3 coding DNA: TGTGCCACCAGCAGGGCTAGCGGGAGCCTCACAGATACGCAGTATTTT.

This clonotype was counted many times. CDR3: CASSPTSGGAYEQFF. DNA for the CDR3: TGTGCCAGCTCACCTACTAGCGGGGGGGCCTATGAGCAGTTCTTC. The gene calls are TRBV18 and TRBJ2-1; 13 nucleotides agree with TRBD2. The V gene's germline CDR1 is KGHSH and CDR2 LQKENI. Trimming took 3 bases from V and 8 from J; bases not matched to a gene: 4. This CDR3 has 15 residues.

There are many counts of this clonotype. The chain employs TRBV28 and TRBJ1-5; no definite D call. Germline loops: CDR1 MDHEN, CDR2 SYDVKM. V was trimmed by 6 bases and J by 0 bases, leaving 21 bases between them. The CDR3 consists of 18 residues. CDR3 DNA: TGTGCCAGCAGCCTCCCCTGGGCCCTACCTTATAGCAATCAGCCCCAGCATTTT. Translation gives CASSLPWALPYSNQPQHF.

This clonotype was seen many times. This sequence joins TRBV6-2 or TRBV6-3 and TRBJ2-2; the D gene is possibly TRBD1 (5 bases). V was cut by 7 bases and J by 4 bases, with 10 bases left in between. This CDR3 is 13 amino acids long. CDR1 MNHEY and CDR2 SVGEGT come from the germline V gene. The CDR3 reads CASTRQFTGELFF. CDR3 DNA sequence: TGTGCCAGCACAAGACAGTTCACCGGGGAGCTGTTTTTT.

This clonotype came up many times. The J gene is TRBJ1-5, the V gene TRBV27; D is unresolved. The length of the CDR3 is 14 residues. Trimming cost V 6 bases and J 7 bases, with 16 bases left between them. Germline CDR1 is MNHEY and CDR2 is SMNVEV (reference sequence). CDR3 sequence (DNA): TGTGCCAGCAGCTCCCTTGGGGAGCAACAGCCCCAGCATTTT. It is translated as CASSSLGEQQPQHF.

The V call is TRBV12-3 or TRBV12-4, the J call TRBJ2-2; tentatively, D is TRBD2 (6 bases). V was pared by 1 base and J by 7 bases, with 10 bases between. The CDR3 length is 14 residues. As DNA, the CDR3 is TGTGCCAGCAGTTTAGGGCCCGGGAGCGGGGAGCTGTTTTTT. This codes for CASSLGPGSGELFF.

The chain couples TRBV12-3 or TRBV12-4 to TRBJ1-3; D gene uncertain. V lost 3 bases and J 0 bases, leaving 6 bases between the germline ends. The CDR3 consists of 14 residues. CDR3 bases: TGTGCCAGCAGTTTGAAGGGCTCTGGAAACACCATATATTTT. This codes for CASSLKGSGNTIYF.